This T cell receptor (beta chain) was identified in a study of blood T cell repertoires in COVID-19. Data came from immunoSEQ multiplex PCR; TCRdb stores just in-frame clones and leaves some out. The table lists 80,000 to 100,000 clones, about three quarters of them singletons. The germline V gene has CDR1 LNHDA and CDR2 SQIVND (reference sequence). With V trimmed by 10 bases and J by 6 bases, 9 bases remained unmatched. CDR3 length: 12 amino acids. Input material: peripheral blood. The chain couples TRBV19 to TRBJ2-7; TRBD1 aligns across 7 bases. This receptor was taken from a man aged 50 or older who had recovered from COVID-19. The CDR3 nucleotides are TGTGCCACCCAGACGGCAGGGGGCGAGCAGTACTTC. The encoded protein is CATQTAGGEQYF.